These T cell receptor beta chains were read from a single sample in a study of TIL therapy for anti-PD-1-resistant metastatic lung cancer. The protocol was immunoSEQ multiplex PCR, while the TCRdb copy is restricted to in-frame clones and leaves out a portion. The data show roughly 10,000 clones, with approximately 60% seen just once and around an eighth held by the top ten. Sequences were derived from tumor tissue, sampled at baseline. Receptor source: a person aged 25 to 79 with non-small cell lung cancer. CDR3s include the opening cysteine and the closing phenylalanine or tryptophan. A D gene is named only where the DNA matches it firmly. Expanded clones get a size class; other rows say once, few or many, or leave the size out.

cdr3_aa j_call v_call clone_size d_call
CATSRDLNIRANVLTF TRBJ2-6 TRBV15 . .
CASSAGGTLLTF TRBJ2-6 TRBV7-8 . .
CASSAEQVSNQPQHF TRBJ1-5 TRBV2 . .
CASSLSPGLINEKLFF TRBJ1-4 TRBV27 . .
CASSFWDRPYEQYF TRBJ2-7 TRBV7-9 large .
CASSEGPADGLAGWNTQYF TRBJ2-3 TRBV2 . TRBD2
CASSPQGGRTDTQYF TRBJ2-3 TRBV7-2 . TRBD1
CASSRLPGLAGVNEQFF TRBJ2-1 TRBV14 few TRBD2
CASSLRAGLAYNEQFF TRBJ2-1 TRBV7-2 few TRBD2
CASSHTNTGELFF TRBJ2-2 TRBV7-3 once .
CASMGGPLYNEQFF TRBJ2-1 TRBV6-5 . .
CASITGAADASYNEQFF TRBJ2-1 TRBV21-1 . .
CASSYSSGGLLREQYF TRBJ2-7 TRBV6-5 . TRBD2
CASSEGGGYGYTF TRBJ1-2 TRBV6-1 . .
CASSSSDRGWELFF TRBJ1-4 TRBV7-9 . TRBD1
CASKGEAYEQYF TRBJ2-7 TRBV7-2 . .
CASSLEGFTQYF TRBJ2-3 TRBV5-6 once .
CASSEWTGPNTEAFF TRBJ1-1 TRBV25-1 few TRBD1
CASSSPRIGAYEQYF TRBJ2-7 TRBV28 . .
CASSVAGGGYEQYF TRBJ2-7 TRBV19 . TRBD2
CASSLARFGNTEAFF TRBJ1-1 TRBV7-9 . .
CASSWGLADNEQFF TRBJ2-1 TRBV5-1 . TRBD2
CAWSVQEDQPQHF TRBJ1-5 TRBV30 few .
CASSPSHNEQFF TRBJ2-1 TRBV18 . .
CASSPRGARTEAFF TRBJ1-1 TRBV4-2 . .
CASNVGPSNTEAFF TRBJ1-1 TRBV5-1 medium-sized .
CASSLVYRRAFF TRBJ1-1 TRBV7-9 medium-sized .
CASSLQGFSNQPQHF TRBJ1-5 TRBV5-8 . .
CASSFLAGASYEQYF TRBJ2-7 TRBV5-1 . .
CASSLAVGRGSLGQYF TRBJ2-7 TRBV7-9 . .
CASSPGASNYGYTF TRBJ1-2 TRBV5-6 . .
CASSLAGDNQPQHF TRBJ1-5 TRBV7-2 . .
CASSLDGEQPQHF TRBJ1-5 TRBV5-1 . .
CASSLGLTGREKLFF TRBJ1-4 TRBV7-6 . TRBD1
CASSLGGGLERTQYF TRBJ2-5 TRBV5-4 . TRBD2
CASSITGSGEAFF TRBJ1-1 TRBV7-3 . .
CASRTGLNSYEQYF TRBJ2-7 TRBV19 . TRBD2
CASSVEGMNTEAFF TRBJ1-1 TRBV2 . .
CASSLSGYTGELFF TRBJ2-2 TRBV11-3 . .
CASSQGPSGSSYNSPLHF TRBJ1-6 TRBV4-2 medium-sized .
CASSEGRGELKLFF TRBJ1-4 TRBV6-1 . .
CASSRDRVYNEQFF TRBJ2-1 TRBV5-1 . TRBD1
CASSYGTSGTEQYF TRBJ2-7 TRBV6-6 . TRBD2
CASSQREGYEQYF TRBJ2-7 TRBV4-2 . TRBD2
CASTIAPDREETQYF TRBJ2-5 TRBV11-2 . TRBD1
CASSYIYNSPLHF TRBJ1-6 TRBV6-5 few .
CASSPLRDNEQFF TRBJ2-1 TRBV5-4 . .
CASSRGSQPQHF TRBJ1-5 TRBV2 . .
CASSSLGGFDLRGNEQFF TRBJ2-1 TRBV11-3 . .
CAWRLAAYNEQFF TRBJ2-1 TRBV30 . TRBD2
CAISEADEKLFF TRBJ1-4 TRBV10-3 once .
CASSSEGTDTQYF TRBJ2-3 TRBV5-6 once .